One T cell receptor beta chain is described in this entry. The data were obtained in a study of blood T cell repertoires in COVID-19. Study-wide context: The samples span acute and convalescent COVID-19 from the United States, Italy and Spain.

The V gene's germline CDR1 is MNHEY and CDR2 SVGAGI. The CDR3 spans 14 residues. V shed 6 bases, J shed 1 base, and the junction held 4 bases outside the gene matches. Profiling relied on immunoSEQ multiplex PCR, and the TCRdb table lists in-frame clones only, not all of them. The repertoire consists of more than 100,000 clones, with about 80% occurring once and the leading ten covering 10% to 15%. The rearrangement joins TRBV6-5 to TRBJ2-7; the match to TRBD2 covers 9 bases. The clonotype comes from a human donor in a cohort sampled during active or convalescent COVID-19. Sequenced material: peripheral blood. The CDR3 bases are TGTGCCAGCAGACCTAGCGGGGAATCCTACGAGCAGTACTTC. It translates to CASRPSGESYEQYF.